The 16 T cell receptor beta chains presented below share a single source sample, sequenced in a study of human T cells and chemical hapten exposure (dated by TCRdb to the early 2020s). Receptor amplification or capture employed RACE. The sequencer was a NextSeq 500. TCRdb redid the processing of the public reads, applying fastp at Q25 and MiXCR, and retained in-frame beta chains. For every CDR3 protein sequence, its rows merge into one entry that carries the most common genes and DNA. A total of about 120,000 distinct CDR3 sequences appear in this sample, roughly 12% of them only once. The top ten constitute approximately 1.4% of the sample. What this sample's time point label stands for: patch test 1, 2 weeks after DPC sensitization. The treatment or condition label on this specimen signifies: therapeutic diphenylcyclopropenone sensitization with weekly scalp DPC. This sample comprised whole blood, obtained in connection with sensitization to the hapten diphenylcyclopropenone (DPC). All receptors derive from a woman in her 50s with alopecia areata. Some clones in this sample may be carry-over from other donors' samples.

This clonotype has a count of ten or more. This rearrangement joins TRBV5-5 to TRBJ1-2; D not resolved. This CDR3 contains 15 residues. Trimming removed 0 bases from V and 2 bases from J, with 11 bases in between. Germline V gives CDR1 SGHKS, CDR2 YYEKEE (reference sequence). In nucleotides, the CDR3 is TGTGCCAGCAGCTTGGCCGGTTCCCGAAACTATGGCTACACCTTC. It encodes CASSLAGSRNYGYTF.

This sequence joins TRBV11-2 and TRBJ2-7, with D unresolved. The CDR3 loop spans 15 amino acids. V lost 5 bases and J lost 4, with 18 bases in between. Looked up from germline, CDR1 is SGHAT and CDR2 is FQNNGV. CDR3: CASSPQANPRYEQYF. The CDR3 region has the DNA TGTGCCAGCAGCCCCCAAGCGAATCCCAGATACGAGCAGTACTTC.

This clonotype was counted a few times. The rearrangement links TRBV18 to TRBJ2-2, with D possibly TRBD2 on 5 matching bases. CDR3 length equals 15 residues. The V end lost 2 bases, the J end lost 0 bases, and 7 bases lay between the germline ends. Germline CDR1 KGHSH, CDR2 LQKENI. The CDR3 DNA reads as TGTGCCAGCTCACCAGAGCGGTCGAACACCGGGGAGCTGTTTTTT. Amino acid sequence: CASSPERSNTGELFF.

J is TRBJ2-7 and V is TRBV28; 10 nucleotides line up with TRBD1. The ends lost 8 bases at V and 4 bases at J; junction bases unmatched: 11. The CDR3 length is 15 residues. From germline, CDR1 is MDHEN and CDR2 SYDVKM. The CDR3 sequence is CASGEVGQGYYEQYF. The CDR3 region has the DNA TGTGCCAGCGGGGAGGTGGGACAGGGGTATTACGAGCAGTACTTC.

CDR3 region: CASSQAKGQPGNQPQHF. The DNA for the CDR3 is TGTGCCAGCAGCCAAGCTAAGGGACAGCCGGGCAATCAGCCCCAGCATTTT. The chain joins TRBV3-1 to TRBJ1-5; 7 nucleotides line up with TRBD1. Trimming took 1 base from V and 2 from J; bases not matched to a gene: 8. From germline, CDR1 is LGHDT and CDR2 YNNKEL (reference sequence). This CDR3 contains 17 residues.

This clonotype was recorded many times. The chain uses TRBV19 and TRBJ2-3; unclear D gene. Trimming took off 3 bases at V and 2 bases at J, with 0 bases between the two ends. The CDR3 has 11 amino acids. CDR1 and CDR2 from the germline V gene are LNHDA and SQIVND (reference sequence). CDR3: CASSITDTQYF. DNA for the CDR3: TGTGCCAGTAGTATCACAGATACGCAGTATTTT.

This clonotype appeared a few times. The V and J genes are TRBV7-9 and TRBJ2-7, with D perhaps matching TRBD2 (7 bases). Between the trimmed V and J ends, which lost 2 bases and 3 bases, there was a span of 11 bases. There are 14 residues in the CDR3. The V gene's germline CDR1 is SEHNR and CDR2 FQNEAQ (reference sequence). CDR3: CASSLRGANYEQYF. The CDR3 nucleotides read TGTGCCAGCAGCTTACGGGGGGCTAACTACGAGCAGTACTTC. The whole variable domain, remainder taken from reference TRBV7-9 and TRBJ2-7, is DTGVSQNPRHKITKRGQNVTFRCDPISEHNRLYWYRQTLGQGPEFLTYFQNEAQLEKSRLLSDRFSAERPKGSFSTLEIQRTEQGDSAMYLCASSLRGANYEQYFGPGTRLTVT.

This clonotype turned up a few times. The chain couples TRBV12-3 or TRBV12-4 to TRBJ1-1, with D perhaps matching TRBD1 (5 bases). The CDR3 is made up of 14 amino acids. Trimming stripped 7 bases from V and 0 bases from J, with 12 bases between. The CDR3 loop reads CASNPNRLNTEAFF. Here the CDR3 DNA reads TGTGCCAGCAATCCGAACAGGCTGAACACTGAAGCTTTCTTT.

There are many counts of this clonotype. The chain joins TRBV20-1 to TRBJ1-3, with 8 bases lining up with TRBD1. This CDR3 is 13 amino acids long. After removal of 5 bases from V and 3 bases from J, the junction contained 3 bases not matched to a gene. Germline V gives CDR1 DFQATT, CDR2 SNEGSKA (reference sequence). Here the CDR3 reads CSAPGTGGNTIYF. CDR3 bases: TGCAGTGCTCCCGGGACAGGTGGAAACACCATATATTTT.

The chain carries TRBV20-1 and TRBJ1-2; 10 bases line up with TRBD1. V shed 4 bases, J shed 1 base, and the junction held 9 bases outside the gene matches. Per the germline V gene, CDR1 is DFQATT and CDR2 is SNEGSKA (reference sequence). The CDR3 is 16 residues long. The CDR3 nucleotides read TGCAGTGCTAAAAATTCGGGACAGGGGTTTAACTATGGCTACACCTTC. Amino acid sequence: CSAKNSGQGFNYGYTF.

At least ten counts were recorded for this clonotype. The chain uses TRBV10-3 and TRBJ1-5; TRBD1 matches at 11 bases. The junction had 5 bases not matched to a gene; V was cut back by 7 bases and J by 6 bases. Germline assignment: CDR1 ENHRY and CDR2 SYGVKD. The CDR3 sequence is 14 residues long. CDR3 residues: CAINGQGAGQPQHF. CDR3 in DNA: TGTGCCATCAACGGACAGGGGGCAGGTCAGCCCCAGCATTTT.

This clonotype appeared a few times. CDR3 loop: CASSLRGSGTEAFF. The CDR3 nucleotides are TGTGCCAGCAGCTTACGGGGTTCGGGCACTGAAGCTTTCTTT. The rearrangement uses TRBV7-9 and TRBJ1-1; D is unresolved. CDR3 size: 14 residues. Germline-derived CDR1 and CDR2 are SEHNR and FQNEAQ (reference sequence). V dropped 2 bases and J dropped 4 bases, with 11 bases sitting between them.

This clonotype was counted a few times. The V gene is TRBV29-1, the J gene TRBJ2-7; D possibly corresponds to TRBD2 (6 bases). CDR1 and CDR2 from the germline V gene are SQVTM and ANQGSEA. Trimming removed 0 bases from V and 12 bases from J, with 21 bases in between. The CDR3 has 14 amino acids. CDR3 residues: CSVEEGPRGTLPYF. As DNA, the CDR3 is TGCAGCGTTGAAGAGGGGCCGCGGGGCACTCTCCCGTACTTC.

In its sample, this clonotype was seen many times. The CDR3 here is CASSQDIRQGSPLHF. For the CDR3, the DNA is TGTGCCAGCAGCCAAGATATTCGACAGGGCTCACCCCTCCACTTT. V gene TRBV3-1 combines with J gene TRBJ1-6; 7 bases agree with TRBD1. Trimming took 0 bases from V and 10 from J; bases not matched to a gene: 6. The CDR3 consists of 15 residues. Germline loops: CDR1 LGHDT, CDR2 YNNKEL (reference sequence).

This chain joins TRBV27 and TRBJ2-7, with 9 bases identical to TRBD1. CDR1 and CDR2 (germline): MNHEY, SMNVEV (reference sequence). The CDR3 has 18 residues. V gave up 2 bases and J gave up 1 base; unmatched junction bases: 12. This CDR3 reads CASSLVPDNRGLSYEQYF. CDR3 coding DNA: TGTGCCAGCAGTTTAGTCCCGGACAACAGGGGGCTATCCTACGAGCAGTACTTC.

The chain recombines TRBV4-1 with TRBJ1-1, with no clear D. Trimming pared 6 bases from V and 3 bases from J, leaving 14 bases between. The CDR3 has 14 amino acids. CDR1 and CDR2 from the germline V gene are MGHRA and YSYEKL. The CDR3 reads CASSSIPRDTEAFF. The DNA for the CDR3 is TGCGCCAGCAGTTCGATCCCTAGGGACACTGAAGCTTTCTTT.